The 20 T cell receptor beta chains below come from one sample, sequenced in a study of blood T cells in healthy people across ages. It was with a sample-barcoded 5' primer and a J-beta primer mix that a second PCR of roughly 7 to 12 cycles was run. TCRdb itself ran the 5' RACE reads through MiXCR, one entry per CDR3 protein. The sample has roughly 900,000 distinct CDR3 sequences, 29% seen once. Sequenced input: blood. Receptors originate from a woman at least 80 years old in good health.

This clonotype was detected ten times or more. The chain links TRBV5-1 to TRBJ2-5; 12 bases are a match to TRBD1. The CDR3 length is 17 residues. V shed 2 bases, J shed 1 base, and the junction held 6 bases outside the gene matches. Germline CDR1 reads SGHRS; CDR2 reads YFSETQ. The CDR3 spells CASSLGRDRGPQETQYF. For the CDR3, the DNA is TGCGCCAGCAGCTTAGGCCGGGACAGGGGGCCCCAAGAGACCCAGTACTTC.

This clonotype is judged medium-sized. V gene TRBV20-1 combines with J gene TRBJ2-1; D gene uncertain. The V end lost 1 base, the J end lost 1 base, and 11 bases lay between the germline ends. From germline, CDR1 is DFQATT and CDR2 SNEGSKA (reference sequence). The CDR3 sequence is 15 residues long. CDR3 bases: TGCAGTGCTAGAGTCGACGATACATCCTACAATGAGCAGTTCTTC. Translating it yields CSARVDDTSYNEQFF.

A few counts support this clonotype. The J gene is TRBJ1-2, the V gene TRBV20-1; maybe TRBD1 (6 bases). The CDR3 runs 18 residues. Germline lookup yields CDR1 DFQATT and CDR2 SNEGSKA (reference sequence). Trimming cost V 4 bases and J 5 bases, with 29 bases left between them. The CDR3: CSAIPTGAAFSGGYGYTF. The CDR3 DNA is TGCAGTGCTATACCTACGGGGGCCGCCTTCTCTGGAGGTTATGGCTACACCTTC.

The chain combines TRBV20-1 with TRBJ2-7; TRBD2 agrees at 11 bases. The CDR3 runs 16 residues. Germline CDR1 reads DFQATT; CDR2 reads SNEGSKA (reference sequence). After removal of 4 bases from V and 3 bases from J, the junction contained 11 bases not matched to a gene. Here the CDR3 reads CSANPGLAANLYEQYF. The CDR3 DNA follows: TGCAGTGCTAACCCGGGACTAGCGGCCAATCTCTACGAGCAGTACTTC.

This rearrangement joins TRBV5-6 to TRBJ1-3, with 7 nucleotides matching TRBD1. This CDR3 is built from 14 residues. V lost 4 bases, J lost 4 bases, and 5 bases stayed unmatched. Germline V CDR1 and CDR2: SGHDT, YYEEEE. The CDR3 sequence is CASSIGTEGNTIYF. The CDR3 coding sequence is TGTGCCAGCAGCATTGGGACAGAAGGAAACACCATATATTTT.

V is TRBV7-2 and J is TRBJ2-2, with 14 bases identical to TRBD2. The CDR3 is 18 amino acids. Germline CDR1 reads SGHTA; CDR2 reads FQGNSA. The V and J ends lost 5 bases and 3 bases, in that order; junction bases with no gene match: 8. The CDR3 is CASSQRTSGRRDTGELFF. Written as DNA, the CDR3 is TGTGCCAGCAGCCAACGGACTAGCGGGAGGAGAGACACCGGGGAGCTGTTTTTT.

This clonotype appeared many times. Germline and junction disagree at one end, which may indicate a read error. The genes are TRBV18 and TRBJ1-5, with 8 nucleotides matching TRBD1. The germline gives CDR1 KGHSH, CDR2 LQKENI. This CDR3 spans 13 amino acids. In DNA form, the CDR3 reads TGCGCCAGCAGCCCGGACAGGGATCAGCCCCAGCATTTT. Its protein product is CASSPDRDQPQHF.

V is TRBV7-2 and J is TRBJ2-6; the D is unclear. CDR1 and CDR2 (germline): SGHTA, FQGNSA. CDR3 length: 14 residues. With 3 bases removed from V and 2 bases from J, the gap between germline ends came to 5 bases. CDR3 in DNA: TGTGCCAGCAGCTTTAATGCTGGGGCCAACGTCCTGACTTTC. Protein sequence: CASSFNAGANVLTF.

With respect to this clonotype: A much larger clonotype is one base distant, so this may be a read error. The genes are TRBV5-1 and TRBJ1-1; possible D gene TRBD1, 6 bases. Trimming shortened V by 2 bases and J by 0 bases, and 11 bases separated the two germline ends. In germline, CDR1 is SGHRS, CDR2 YFSETQ. The CDR3 covers 15 residues. The CDR3 loop is CASSFTGKLNTEAFF. For the CDR3, the DNA is TGCGCCAGCAGCTTCACAGGGAAATTGAACACTGAAGCTTTCTTT.

This rearrangement joins TRBV5-5 to TRBJ2-2, with D possibly matching TRBD1 (6 bases). Germline CDR1 SGHKS, CDR2 YYEKEE (reference sequence). V lost 2 bases and J lost 2, with 16 bases in between. This CDR3 has 17 amino acids. The CDR3 loop reads CASSFVSQGQNTGELFF. The CDR3 nucleotides are TGTGCCAGCAGCTTCGTTTCACAGGGACAAAACACCGGGGAGCTGTTTTTT.

This clonotype was observed a handful of times. The J gene is TRBJ1-2, the V gene TRBV11-2; D is unresolved. The CDR3 runs to 13 residues. The V gene's germline CDR1 is SGHAT and CDR2 FQNNGV. The V and J ends lost 4 bases and 8 bases respectively, with 14 bases between them. The CDR3 region has the DNA TGTGCCAGCAGCTCTTCTCTCGGGTTGGGCTACACCTTC. Translating it yields CASSSSLGLGYTF.

This rearrangement joins TRBV6-5 to TRBJ2-3; weak D call: TRBD2 (5 bases). Trimming shortened V by 6 bases and J by 3 bases, and 13 bases separated the two germline ends. Germline V lookup: CDR1 MNHEY, CDR2 SVGAGI. The CDR3 covers 14 residues. In nucleotides, the CDR3 is TGTGCCAGCAGGCCCTGGGAGCTGACAGATACGCAGTATTTT. Translated: CASRPWELTDTQYF.

This clonotype has ten or more counts. This sequence joins TRBV20-1 and TRBJ2-5; D might be TRBD2 (6 bases). V lost 1 base and J lost 2, with 8 bases in between. The CDR3 loop spans 13 amino acids. The germline gives CDR1 DFQATT, CDR2 SNEGSKA (reference sequence). The chain's CDR3 is CSARGGVQETQYF. The DNA for the CDR3 is TGCAGTGCTAGAGGGGGGGTACAAGAGACCCAGTACTTC.

V and J are TRBV10-3 and TRBJ1-1; 7 bases align to TRBD1. The V gene end was trimmed by 3 bases and the J gene end by 8 bases; junction bases not matched to a gene: 12. There are 15 residues in the CDR3. Germline V gene sequence: CDR1 ENHRY, CDR2 SYGVKD. The CDR3, as DNA: TGTGCCATCAGTGACGGCATGACAGGGCGAGGGGAAGCTTTCTTT. The encoded protein is CAISDGMTGRGEAFF.

This clonotype appeared a few times. This may be a read error: a much more frequent sequence differs by one nucleotide. The J gene is TRBJ2-5, the V gene TRBV12-3 or TRBV12-4; no clear D. V lost 1 base to trimming and J lost 11 bases, with 11 bases between them. This CDR3 spans 12 amino acids. CDR3 loop: CASSLGINEQYF. The DNA of the CDR3 is TGTGCCAGCAGTTTAGGGATCAATGAGCAGTACTTC.

This clonotype has ten or more counts. The chain carries TRBV4-2 and TRBJ2-3; 7 nucleotides align to TRBD2. The CDR3 has 17 amino acids. In germline, CDR1 is LGHNA, CDR2 YNFKEQ. V was clipped by 0 bases and J by 0 bases; unmatched bases: 6. CDR3 DNA: TGTGCCAGCAGCCAAGAGCCCAGCGGGACTAGCACAGATACGCAGTATTTT. As protein: CASSQEPSGTSTDTQYF.

The genes are TRBV4-1 and TRBJ2-2; D not resolved. Germline CDR1 and CDR2: MGHRA and YSYEKL. Trimming removed 2 bases from V and 6 bases from J, with 13 bases in between. The CDR3 extends over 15 amino acids. CDR3 residues: CASSQIVARPGELFF. Here the CDR3 DNA reads TGCGCCAGCAGCCAAATCGTTGCCCGGCCCGGGGAGCTGTTTTTT.

This clonotype was seen many times. The chain couples TRBV7-9 to TRBJ2-5, with TRBD1 identical over 7 bases. V dropped 0 bases and J dropped 4; count of bases not matched to a gene: 5. In germline, CDR1 is SEHNR, CDR2 FQNEAQ (reference sequence). CDR3 length: 15 residues. DNA of the CDR3: TGTGCCAGCAGCTTAGCAGGGGGCATGGGAGAGACCCAGTACTTC. Protein sequence: CASSLAGGMGETQYF.

The V call is TRBV4-3, the J call TRBJ1-1; D may be TRBD1 (6 bases). V was clipped by 4 bases and J by 8 bases, with 17 bases between them. The germline V gene encodes CDR1 LGHNA and CDR2 YSLEER. This CDR3 spans 14 amino acids. In nucleotides, the CDR3 is TGCGCCAGCAGCCCTCAGGGGCGGGGAGGGGAAGCTTTCTTT. Translated: CASSPQGRGGEAFF.

The chain carries TRBV6-5 and TRBJ2-2; D call uncertain. The germline V gene encodes CDR1 MNHEY and CDR2 SVGAGI. The V end lost 6 bases, the J end lost 0 bases, and 14 bases lay between the germline ends. The CDR3 is 16 residues long. This CDR3 is CASRVRVTANTGELFF. CDR3 in DNA: TGTGCCAGCAGGGTTAGAGTAACCGCGAACACCGGGGAGCTGTTTTTT.